In this sample, the clone carrying this T cell receptor (beta chain) turned up once. As yet, its antigen is unknown. Generated by immunoSEQ multiplex PCR, the TCRdb table keeps only in-frame clones and is missing some. The table shows 140,000 or so clones, with 85% to 95% occurring only once. These data are taken from a study of T cell responses to AZD1222 COVID-19 vaccine. Looked up from germline, CDR1 is LNHDA and CDR2 is SQIVND (reference sequence). V was shortened by 3 bases and J by 4 bases, with 12 bases between the two germline ends. The CDR3 is made up of 14 amino acids. Study-level results: Spike-specific TCR breadth and depth were elevated following two AZD1222 doses. Spike was spanned by vaccine-associated CD4 TCRs, which were dominant at 160-218 and 743-854.

The sequencing here drew on peripheral blood, taken after recovery from COVID-19. The chain is built from TRBV19 and TRBJ1-1; D is uncertain. The source of this sequence is an adult who had recovered from COVID-19. The CDR3 here is CASSIIVRSTEAFF. CDR3 coding DNA: TGTGCCAGTAGTATCATAGTGAGGAGCACTGAAGCTTTCTTT.